This TCR beta chain was sequenced during a study of T cells in Graves' hyperthyroidism and ophthalmopathy (dated by TCRdb to between 2017 and 2020). As for the study more broadly: Peripheral blood samples were taken at initial diagnosis, before any treatment was given. A discovery cohort of roughly 100 patients, about 44 with Graves' ophthalmopathy and 57 with stable Graves' hyperthyroidism, was used to find distinguishing TCR V-J signatures. Whether ophthalmopathy could be predicted prospectively was tested in an independent validation cohort made up of about 18 hyperthyroidism patients plus 17 patients who later progressed to ophthalmopathy. For training and testing, the 100 patients in the discovery cohort were randomly divided in a 7:3 ratio. Thyroid tissue and blood T-cell repertoires from six Graves' hyperthyroidism patients were also compared in the study. After blood sampling, hyperthyroidism patients were treated with methimazole at a starting dose of 30 mg daily, and ophthalmopathy patients were treated with high-dose intravenous methylprednisolone. The paper describes TCR Vbeta CDR3 sequencing of 135 peripheral blood samples, made up of 43 ophthalmopathy patients, approximately 73 hyperthyroidism patients and roughly 17 progressor patients. Overall results and qualifications from the work: During validation, the model predicted progression to ophthalmopathy a median of around 7 months ahead of onset, with 70.59% sensitivity and around 73% specificity. A 13 V-J signature model separated ophthalmopathy from stable hyperthyroidism, with over 85% sensitivity and roughly 81% specificity in cross-validation and 80%/75% in testing. Most expanded thyroid clonotypes (frequency above 0.001) were also detected in blood, suggesting blood repertoires may reflect thyroid immune responses. No statistical method was used to fix the sample size in advance, and group allocation was not hidden from the investigators.

The TCR beta CDR3 regions were amplified from RNA transcripts. The TCR CDR3 was subjected to a first round of RT-PCR using the HTBI primer set and the Qiagen OneStep RT-PCR kit. Libraries were constructed in a second round of multiplex PCR, after which size selection and purification were carried out. Libraries were sequenced paired-end with 100 bp reads on an Illumina HiSeq2000. The original pipeline was this. Raw data were processed with SOAPnuke, discarding reads with adapters, uncalled bases, mean Phred below 15, or no exact constant-primer or identifier match. High-quality paired reads were merged with COPE v1.2.5, and unique nucleotide sequences were defined as clonotypes. MiTCR v1.1 was used to align clonotypes to the IMGT TRBV, TRBD and TRBJ reference segments. The analysis was restricted to V-J combinations with a frequency above 0.0001, which together covered about 99% of the repertoires. A TCS score was defined as the ratio of F50 (clonal expansion) to E x V (chaos), with BLOSUM62-based TCRdist applied between CDR3 peptides within each V-J. Welch's t-statistics and random forest reduced around 510 V-J features to roughly 13, which were used in a naive Bayes classifier (R e1071). The public sequencing data were trimmed at Q25 with fastp and processed into clonotypes with MiXCR by TCRdb, which kept only in-frame beta chains. Each record represents a unique CDR3 protein, reported with the most common genes and DNA among its rows. These V and J calls originate from TCRdb's pipeline instead of the authors' own analysis. The sample table shows 350,000 or so distinct CDR3 sequences, and 17% are seen once. 34% of the sample rests with the top ten.

Reading from cysteine to phenylalanine, the CDR3 counts 15 amino acids. Only CDR3 DNA remains: 45 bases, in frame from the first base. V loses 1 base, J loses 4 bases, and the germline ends lie 11 bases apart. The germline V gene gives CDR1 as SGHTA and CDR2 as FQGNSA. Hyperthyroidism patients were newly diagnosed, with disease duration under 2 months, and aged 18 to 65 years. The study excluded patients with uncontrolled infections, other autoimmune diseases, pregnancy or lactation. Diagnoses were based on clinical symptoms, serum thyroxine and TRAb, thyroid ultrasound and orbital computed tomography. Blood from progressor patients was drawn when they were first diagnosed with hyperthyroidism, before any ophthalmopathy symptoms appeared. PBMCs were separated from approximately 10 ml of fresh peripheral blood using Ficoll-Paque density gradient centrifugation. Progressor patients were defined as those initially diagnosed with Graves' hyperthyroidism in whom ophthalmopathy developed during follow-up. Total RNA was extracted using Trizol reagent, and RNA quality was assessed on an Agilent 2100 Bioanalyzer.

In this sample, this clonotype turned up a few times. Its antigen remains unidentified. Base qualities are not recorded, but no much larger clone differs from it by a single base. The rearrangement joined TRBV7-2 to TRBJ1-5, with the D gene not clear enough to name. The source of this sequence is a woman between 25 and 40 years old with Graves' hyperthyroidism that later progressed to Graves' ophthalmopathy. The sequencing sample was made of blood. The CDR3 corresponds to CASSLDPGINQPQHF. The DNA sequence follows: TGTGCCAGCAGCTTAGATCCGGGAATAAATCAGCCCCAGCATTTT.